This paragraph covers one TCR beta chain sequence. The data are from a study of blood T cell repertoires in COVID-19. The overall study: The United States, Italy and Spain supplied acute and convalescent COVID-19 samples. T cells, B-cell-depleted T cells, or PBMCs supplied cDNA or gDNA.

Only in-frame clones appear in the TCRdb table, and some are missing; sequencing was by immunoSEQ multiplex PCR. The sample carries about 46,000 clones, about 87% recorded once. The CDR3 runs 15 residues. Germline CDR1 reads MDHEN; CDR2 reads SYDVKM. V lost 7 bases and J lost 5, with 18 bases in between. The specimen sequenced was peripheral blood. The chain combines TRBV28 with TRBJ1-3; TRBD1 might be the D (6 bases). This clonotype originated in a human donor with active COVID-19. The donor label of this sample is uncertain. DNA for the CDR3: TGTGCCAGCAACCAGGGGCTAAGTCCCAGAAACACCATATATTTT. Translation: CASNQGLSPRNTIYF.